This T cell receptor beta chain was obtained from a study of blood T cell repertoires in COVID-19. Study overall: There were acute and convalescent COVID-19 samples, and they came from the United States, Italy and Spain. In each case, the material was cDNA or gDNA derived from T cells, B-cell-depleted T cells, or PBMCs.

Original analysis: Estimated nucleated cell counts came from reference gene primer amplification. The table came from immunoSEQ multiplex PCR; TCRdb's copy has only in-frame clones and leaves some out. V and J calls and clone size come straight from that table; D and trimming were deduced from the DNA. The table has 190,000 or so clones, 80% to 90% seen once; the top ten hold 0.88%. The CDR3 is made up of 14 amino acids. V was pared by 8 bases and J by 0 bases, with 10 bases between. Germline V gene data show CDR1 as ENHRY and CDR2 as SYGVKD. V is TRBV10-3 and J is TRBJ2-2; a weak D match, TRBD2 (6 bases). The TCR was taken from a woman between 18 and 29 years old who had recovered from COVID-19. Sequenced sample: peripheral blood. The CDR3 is CAIAGPANTGELFF. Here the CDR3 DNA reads TGTGCCATCGCGGGACCGGCGAACACCGGGGAGCTGTTTTTT.